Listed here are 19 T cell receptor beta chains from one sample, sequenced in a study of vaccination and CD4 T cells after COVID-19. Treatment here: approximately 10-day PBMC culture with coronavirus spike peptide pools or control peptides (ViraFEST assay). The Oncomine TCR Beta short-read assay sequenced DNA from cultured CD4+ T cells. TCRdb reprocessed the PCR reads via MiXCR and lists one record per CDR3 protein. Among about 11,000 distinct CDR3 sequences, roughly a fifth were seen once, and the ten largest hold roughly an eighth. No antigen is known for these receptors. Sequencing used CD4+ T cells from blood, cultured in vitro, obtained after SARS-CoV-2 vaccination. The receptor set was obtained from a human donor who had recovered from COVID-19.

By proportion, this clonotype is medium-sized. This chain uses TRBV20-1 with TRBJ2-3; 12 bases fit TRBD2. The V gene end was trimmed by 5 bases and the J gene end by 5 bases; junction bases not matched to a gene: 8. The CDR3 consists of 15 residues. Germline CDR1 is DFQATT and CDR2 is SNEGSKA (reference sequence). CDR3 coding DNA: TGCAGTGCTGCGACGGGACTAGCGGGCAAAGATACGCAGTATTTT. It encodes CSAATGLAGKDTQYF.

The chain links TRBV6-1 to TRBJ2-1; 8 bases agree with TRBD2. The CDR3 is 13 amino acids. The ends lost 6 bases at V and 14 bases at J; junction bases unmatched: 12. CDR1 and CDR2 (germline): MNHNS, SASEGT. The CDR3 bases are TGTGCCAGCAGCAGGATGCGAGCGGGAGTAAAGTTCTTC. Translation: CASSRMRAGVKFF.

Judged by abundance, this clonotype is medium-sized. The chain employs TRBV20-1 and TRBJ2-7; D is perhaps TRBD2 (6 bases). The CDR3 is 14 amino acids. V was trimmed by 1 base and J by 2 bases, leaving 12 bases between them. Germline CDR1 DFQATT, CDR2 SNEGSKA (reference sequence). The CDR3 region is CSARVAGNPYEQYF. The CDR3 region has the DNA TGCAGTGCTAGAGTTGCGGGAAACCCCTACGAGCAGTACTTC.

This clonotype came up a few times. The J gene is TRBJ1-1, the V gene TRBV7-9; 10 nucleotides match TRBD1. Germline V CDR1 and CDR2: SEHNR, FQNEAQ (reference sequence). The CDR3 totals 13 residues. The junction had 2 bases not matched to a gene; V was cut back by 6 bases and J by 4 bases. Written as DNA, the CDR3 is TGTGCCAGCAGGGGACAGGGGTTCACTGAAGCTTTCTTT. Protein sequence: CASRGQGFTEAFF.

The CDR3 spells CASSLVAGQPQHF. CDR3 DNA sequence: TGTGCCAGCAGCTTAGTCGCAGGTCAGCCCCAGCATTTT. This sequence joins TRBV7-6 and TRBJ1-5; D not certain. The CDR3 consists of 13 residues. V gave up 1 base and J gave up 6 bases, with 7 bases separating them. CDR1 and CDR2 from the germline V gene are SGHVS and FNYEAQ.

This chain's CDR3 is CASSTDGFGQPQHF. CDR3 sequence (DNA): TGTGCCAGCAGCACGGACGGATTCGGGCAGCCCCAGCATTTT. V usage is TRBV28 and J usage is TRBJ1-5; D unresolved. This CDR3 has 14 amino acids. Germline CDR1 is MDHEN and CDR2 is SYDVKM. V lost 6 bases and J lost 7, with 16 bases in between.

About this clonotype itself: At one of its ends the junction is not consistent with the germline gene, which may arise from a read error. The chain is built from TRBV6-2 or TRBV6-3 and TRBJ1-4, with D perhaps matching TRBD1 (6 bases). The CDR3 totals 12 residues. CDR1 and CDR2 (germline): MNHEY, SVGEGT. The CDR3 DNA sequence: TGTGCCAGCAGTTACGTGCAGGGGCGGATGCTTTTT. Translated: CASSYVQGRMLF.

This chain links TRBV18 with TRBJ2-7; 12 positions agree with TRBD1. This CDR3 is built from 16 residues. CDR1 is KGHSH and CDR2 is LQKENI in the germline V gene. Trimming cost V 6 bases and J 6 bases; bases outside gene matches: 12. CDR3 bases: TGTGCCAGCTCCCAAGCCGCCGGGACAGGGGGCTTCGAGCAGTACTTC. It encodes CASSQAAGTGGFEQYF.

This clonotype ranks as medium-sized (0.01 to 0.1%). The CDR3 DNA reads TGTGCCAGTAGTACTGGACAGATCTACACTGAAGCTTTCTTT. Translated: CASSTGQIYTEAFF. This rearrangement joins TRBV19 to TRBJ1-1; D may be TRBD1 (6 bases). The CDR3 extends over 14 amino acids. CDR1 LNHDA and CDR2 SQIVND come from the germline V gene (reference sequence). The V and J ends lost 4 bases and 3 bases respectively, with 12 bases between them.

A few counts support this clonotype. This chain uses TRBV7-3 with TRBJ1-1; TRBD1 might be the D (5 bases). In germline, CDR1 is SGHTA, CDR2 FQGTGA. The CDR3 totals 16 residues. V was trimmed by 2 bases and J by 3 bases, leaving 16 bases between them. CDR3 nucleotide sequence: TGTGCCAGCAGCTTATCGGGGACGGGGGAGGACACTGAAGCTTTCTTT. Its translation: CASSLSGTGEDTEAFF.

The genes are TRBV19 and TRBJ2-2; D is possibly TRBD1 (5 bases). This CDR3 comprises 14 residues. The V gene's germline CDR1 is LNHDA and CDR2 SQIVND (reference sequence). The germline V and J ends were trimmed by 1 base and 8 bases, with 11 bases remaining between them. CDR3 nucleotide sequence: TGTGCCAGTAGTATAGCCGCCAGGGCTGGGGAGCTGTTTTTT. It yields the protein CASSIAARAGELFF.

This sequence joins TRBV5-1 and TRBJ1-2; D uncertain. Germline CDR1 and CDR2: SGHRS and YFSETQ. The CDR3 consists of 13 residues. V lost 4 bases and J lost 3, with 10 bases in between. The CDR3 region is CASSHTEYYGYTF. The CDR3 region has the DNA TGCGCCAGCAGCCATACAGAATACTATGGCTACACCTTC.

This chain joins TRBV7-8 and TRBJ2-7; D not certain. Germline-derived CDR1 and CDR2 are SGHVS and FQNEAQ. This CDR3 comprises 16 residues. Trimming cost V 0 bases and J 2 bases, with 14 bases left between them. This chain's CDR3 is CASSLAPALPTYEQYF. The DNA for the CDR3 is TGTGCCAGCAGCTTAGCGCCTGCCCTCCCGACCTACGAGCAGTACTTC.

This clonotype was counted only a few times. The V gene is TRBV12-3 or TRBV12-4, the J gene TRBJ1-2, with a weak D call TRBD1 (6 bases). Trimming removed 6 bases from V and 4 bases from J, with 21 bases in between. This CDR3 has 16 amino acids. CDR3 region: CASRLGGGVRGYGYTF. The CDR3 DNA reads TGTGCCAGCAGGCTAGGGGGGGGTGTGCGGGGCTATGGCTACACCTTC.

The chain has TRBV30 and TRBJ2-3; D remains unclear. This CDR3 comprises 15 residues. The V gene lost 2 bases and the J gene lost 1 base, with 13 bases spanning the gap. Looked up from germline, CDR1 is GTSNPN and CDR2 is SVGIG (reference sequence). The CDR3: CAWSRKGSGTDTQYF. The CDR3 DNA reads TGTGCCTGGAGTAGGAAGGGTAGTGGCACAGATACGCAGTATTTT.

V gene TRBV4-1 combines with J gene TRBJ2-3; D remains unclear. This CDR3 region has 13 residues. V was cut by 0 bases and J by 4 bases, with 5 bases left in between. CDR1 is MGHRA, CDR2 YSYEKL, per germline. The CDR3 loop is CASSQEPPDTQYF. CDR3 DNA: TGCGCCAGCAGCCAAGAACCCCCAGATACGCAGTATTTT.

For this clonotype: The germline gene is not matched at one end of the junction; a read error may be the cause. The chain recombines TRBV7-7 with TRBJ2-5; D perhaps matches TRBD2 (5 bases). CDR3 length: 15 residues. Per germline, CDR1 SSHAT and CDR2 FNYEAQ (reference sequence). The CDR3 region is CASSSTGSGQETQYF. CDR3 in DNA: TGTGCTAGCAGCTCGACGGGGAGCGGTCAAGAGACCCAGTACTTC.

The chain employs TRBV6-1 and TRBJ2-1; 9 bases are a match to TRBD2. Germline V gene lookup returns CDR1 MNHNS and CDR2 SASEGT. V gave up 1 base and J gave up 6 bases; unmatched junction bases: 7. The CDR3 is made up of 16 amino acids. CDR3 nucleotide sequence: TGTGCCAGCAGTGAAGACCTAGCGGGAATCCTCAATGAGCAGTTCTTC. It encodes CASSEDLAGILNEQFF.

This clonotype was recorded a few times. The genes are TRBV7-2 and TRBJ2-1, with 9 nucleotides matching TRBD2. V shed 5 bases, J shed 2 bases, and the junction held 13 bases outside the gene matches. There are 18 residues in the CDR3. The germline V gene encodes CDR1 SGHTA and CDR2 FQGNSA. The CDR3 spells CASSHNRGLAGTYNEQFF. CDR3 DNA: TGTGCCAGCAGCCATAATCGAGGGCTAGCGGGGACCTACAATGAGCAGTTCTTC.